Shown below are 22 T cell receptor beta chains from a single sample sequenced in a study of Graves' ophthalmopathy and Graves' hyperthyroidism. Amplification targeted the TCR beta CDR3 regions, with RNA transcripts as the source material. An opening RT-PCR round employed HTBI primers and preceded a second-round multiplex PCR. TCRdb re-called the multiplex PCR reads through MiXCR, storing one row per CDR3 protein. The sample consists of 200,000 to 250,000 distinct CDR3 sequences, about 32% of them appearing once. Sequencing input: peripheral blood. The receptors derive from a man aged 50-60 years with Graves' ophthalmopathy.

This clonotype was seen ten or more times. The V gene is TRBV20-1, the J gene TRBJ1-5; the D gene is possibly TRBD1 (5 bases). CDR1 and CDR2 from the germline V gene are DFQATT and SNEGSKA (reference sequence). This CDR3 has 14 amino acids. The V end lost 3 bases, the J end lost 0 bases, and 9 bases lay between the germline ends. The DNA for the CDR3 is TGCAGTGCTAGTGGGGGGAATAGCAATCAGCCCCAGCATTTT. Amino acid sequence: CSASGGNSNQPQHF.

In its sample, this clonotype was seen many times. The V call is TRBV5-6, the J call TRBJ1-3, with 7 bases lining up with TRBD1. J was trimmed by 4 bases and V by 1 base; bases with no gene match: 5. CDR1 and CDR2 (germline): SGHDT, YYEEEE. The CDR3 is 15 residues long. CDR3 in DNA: TGTGCCAGCAGCTTGTGGTGGGACAGCGGAAACACCATATATTTT. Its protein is CASSLWWDSGNTIYF. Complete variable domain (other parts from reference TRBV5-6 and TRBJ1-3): DAGVTQSPTHLIKTRGQQVTLRCSPKSGHDTVSWYQQALGQGPQFIFQYYEEEERQRGNFPDRFSGHQFPNYSSELNVNALLLGDSALYLCASSLWWDSGNTIYFGEGSWLTVV.

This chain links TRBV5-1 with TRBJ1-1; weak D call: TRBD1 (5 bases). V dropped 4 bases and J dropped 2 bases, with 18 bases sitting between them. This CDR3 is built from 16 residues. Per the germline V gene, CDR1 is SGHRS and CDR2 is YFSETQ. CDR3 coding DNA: TGCGCCAGCAGCACGGGACGGATCGCTCGAAACACTGAAGCTTTCTTT. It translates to CASSTGRIARNTEAFF.

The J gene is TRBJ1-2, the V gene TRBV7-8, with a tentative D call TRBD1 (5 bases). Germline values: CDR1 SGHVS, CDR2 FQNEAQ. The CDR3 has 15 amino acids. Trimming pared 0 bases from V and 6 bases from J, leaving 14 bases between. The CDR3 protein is CASSLASGQTDGYTF. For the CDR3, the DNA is TGTGCCAGCAGCTTAGCGTCAGGACAAACGGATGGCTACACCTTC. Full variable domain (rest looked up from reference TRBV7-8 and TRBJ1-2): GAGVSQSPRYKVAKRGQDVALRCDPISGHVSLFWYQQALGQGPEFLTYFQNEAQLDKSGLPSDRFFAERPEGSVSTLKIQRTQQEDSAVYLCASSLASGQTDGYTFGSGTRLTVV.

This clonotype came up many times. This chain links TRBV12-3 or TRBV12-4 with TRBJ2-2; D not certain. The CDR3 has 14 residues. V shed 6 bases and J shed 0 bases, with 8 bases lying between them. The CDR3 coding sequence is TGTGCCAGCAGCCCGGGCCCGAACACCGGGGAGCTGTTTTTT. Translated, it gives CASSPGPNTGELFF.

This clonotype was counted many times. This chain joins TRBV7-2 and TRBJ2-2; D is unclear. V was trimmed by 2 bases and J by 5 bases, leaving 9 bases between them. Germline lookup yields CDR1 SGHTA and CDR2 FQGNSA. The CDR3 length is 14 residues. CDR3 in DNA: TGTGCCAGCAGCTTATTTTGGGTTACCGGGGAGCTGTTTTTT. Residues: CASSLFWVTGELFF.

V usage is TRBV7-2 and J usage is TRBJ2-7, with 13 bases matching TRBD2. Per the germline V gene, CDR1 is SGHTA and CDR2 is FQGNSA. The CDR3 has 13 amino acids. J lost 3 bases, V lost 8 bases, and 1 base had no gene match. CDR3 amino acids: CASGTSGNYEQYF. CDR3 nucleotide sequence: TGTGCCAGCGGGACTAGCGGGAACTACGAGCAGTACTTC.

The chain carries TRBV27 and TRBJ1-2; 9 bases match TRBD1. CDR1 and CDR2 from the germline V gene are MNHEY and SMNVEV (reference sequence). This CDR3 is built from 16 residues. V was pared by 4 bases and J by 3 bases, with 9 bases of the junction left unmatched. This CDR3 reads CASSYYGTGRYYGYTF. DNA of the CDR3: TGTGCCAGCAGTTACTACGGGACAGGGCGCTACTATGGCTACACCTTC.

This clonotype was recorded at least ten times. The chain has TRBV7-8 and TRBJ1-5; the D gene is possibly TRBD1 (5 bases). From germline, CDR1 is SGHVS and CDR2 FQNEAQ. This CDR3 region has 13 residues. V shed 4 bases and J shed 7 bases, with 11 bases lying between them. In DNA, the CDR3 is TGTGCCAGCAGCTCAGGGTACGTCCAGCCCCAGCATTTT. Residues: CASSSGYVQPQHF.

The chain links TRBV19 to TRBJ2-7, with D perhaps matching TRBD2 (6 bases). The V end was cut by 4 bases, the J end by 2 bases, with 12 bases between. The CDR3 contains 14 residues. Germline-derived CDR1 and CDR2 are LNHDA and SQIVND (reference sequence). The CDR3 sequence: CASSSRDFPYEQYF. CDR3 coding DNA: TGTGCCAGTAGTAGCAGGGACTTCCCCTACGAGCAGTACTTC.

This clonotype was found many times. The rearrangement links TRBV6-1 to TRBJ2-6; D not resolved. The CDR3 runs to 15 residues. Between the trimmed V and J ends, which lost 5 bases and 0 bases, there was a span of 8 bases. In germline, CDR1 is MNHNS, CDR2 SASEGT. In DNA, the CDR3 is TGTGCCAGCAGTCAACACCGCTCTGGGGCCAACGTCCTGACTTTC. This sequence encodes CASSQHRSGANVLTF.

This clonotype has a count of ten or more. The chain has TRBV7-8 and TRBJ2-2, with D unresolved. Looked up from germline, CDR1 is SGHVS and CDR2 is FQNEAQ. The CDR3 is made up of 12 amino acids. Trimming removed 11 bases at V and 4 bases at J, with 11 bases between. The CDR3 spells CASLAVTGELFF. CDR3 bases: TGTGCCTCTCTGGCGGTCACCGGGGAGCTGTTTTTT. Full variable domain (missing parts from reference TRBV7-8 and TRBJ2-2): GAGVSQSPRYKVAKRGQDVALRCDPISGHVSLFWYQQALGQGPEFLTYFQNEAQLDKSGLPSDRFFAERPEGSVSTLKIQRTQQEDSAVYLCASLAVTGELFFGEGSRLTVL.

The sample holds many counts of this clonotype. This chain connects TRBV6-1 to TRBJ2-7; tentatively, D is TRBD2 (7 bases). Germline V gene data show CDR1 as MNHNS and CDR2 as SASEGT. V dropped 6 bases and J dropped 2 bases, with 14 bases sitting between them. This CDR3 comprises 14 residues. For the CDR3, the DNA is TGTGCCAGCAGCCCCGCGGGGGACACCTACGAGCAGTACTTC. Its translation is CASSPAGDTYEQYF.

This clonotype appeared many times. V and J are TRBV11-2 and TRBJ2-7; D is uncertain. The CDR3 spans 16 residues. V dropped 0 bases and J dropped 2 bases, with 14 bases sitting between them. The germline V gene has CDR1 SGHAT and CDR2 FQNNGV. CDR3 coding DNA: TGTGCCAGCAGCTTAGATCCTGGATACTCCCCCTACGAGCAGTACTTC. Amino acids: CASSLDPGYSPYEQYF.

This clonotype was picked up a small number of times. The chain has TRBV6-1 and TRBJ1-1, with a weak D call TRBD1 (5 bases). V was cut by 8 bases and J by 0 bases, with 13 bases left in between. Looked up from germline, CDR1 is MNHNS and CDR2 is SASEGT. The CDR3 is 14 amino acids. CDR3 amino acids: CASGRQTLNTEAFF. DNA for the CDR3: TGTGCCAGCGGTCGACAGACGTTGAACACTGAAGCTTTCTTT.

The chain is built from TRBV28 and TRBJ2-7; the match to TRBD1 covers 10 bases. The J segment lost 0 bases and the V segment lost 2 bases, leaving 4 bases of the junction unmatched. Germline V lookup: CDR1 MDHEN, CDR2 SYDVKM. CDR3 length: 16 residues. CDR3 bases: TGTGCCAGCAGTTTAACGGGACAGGGGTCCTCCTACGAGCAGTACTTC. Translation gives CASSLTGQGSSYEQYF.

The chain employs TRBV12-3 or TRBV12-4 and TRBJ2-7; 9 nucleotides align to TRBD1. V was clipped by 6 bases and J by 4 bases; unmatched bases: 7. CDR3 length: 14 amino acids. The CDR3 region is CASSRLGQGYEQYF. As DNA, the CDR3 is TGTGCCAGCAGCCGACTGGGACAGGGATACGAGCAGTACTTC.

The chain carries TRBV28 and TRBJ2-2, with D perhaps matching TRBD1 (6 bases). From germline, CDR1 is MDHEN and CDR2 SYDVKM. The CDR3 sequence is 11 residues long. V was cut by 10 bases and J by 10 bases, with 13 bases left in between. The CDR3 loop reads CAIQGFSELFF. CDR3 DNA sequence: TGTGCCATACAGGGATTCTCGGAGCTGTTTTTT.

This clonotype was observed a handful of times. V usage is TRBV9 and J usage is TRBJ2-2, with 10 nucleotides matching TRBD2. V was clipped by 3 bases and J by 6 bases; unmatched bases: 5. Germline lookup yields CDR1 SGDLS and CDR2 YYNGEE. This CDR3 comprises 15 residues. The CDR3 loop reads CASSASGSAPGELFF. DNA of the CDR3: TGTGCCAGCAGCGCTAGCGGGAGTGCCCCCGGGGAGCTGTTTTTT.

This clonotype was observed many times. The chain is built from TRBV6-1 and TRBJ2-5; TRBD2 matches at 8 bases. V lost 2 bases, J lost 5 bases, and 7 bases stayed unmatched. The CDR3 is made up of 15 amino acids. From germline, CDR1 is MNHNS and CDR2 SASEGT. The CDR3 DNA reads TGTGCCAGCAGTGAAAGTCGTCCTAGCGGGGAGACCCAGTACTTC. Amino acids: CASSESRPSGETQYF.

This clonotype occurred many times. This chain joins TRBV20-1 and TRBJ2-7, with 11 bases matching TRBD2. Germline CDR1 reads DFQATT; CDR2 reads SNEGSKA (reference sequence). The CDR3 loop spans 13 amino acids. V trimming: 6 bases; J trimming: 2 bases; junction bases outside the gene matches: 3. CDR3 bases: TGCAGTGCCCCACTAGCGGGAGCCTACGAGCAGTACTTC. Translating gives CSAPLAGAYEQYF.

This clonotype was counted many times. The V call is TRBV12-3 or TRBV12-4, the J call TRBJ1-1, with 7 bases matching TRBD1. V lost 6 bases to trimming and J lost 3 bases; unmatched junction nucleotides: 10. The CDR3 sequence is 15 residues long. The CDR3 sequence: CASSKNRGGDTEAFF. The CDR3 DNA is TGTGCCAGCAGCAAAAACAGGGGCGGAGACACTGAAGCTTTCTTT.